What follows are 23 T cell receptor beta chains derived from one specimen sequenced in a study of shared clonotypes between healthy human individuals. Profiling relied on immunoSEQ multiplex PCR, and the TCRdb table lists in-frame clones only, not all of them. The data contain more than 2,000,000 clones, roughly nine tenths of them seen just once; the ten biggest clones take up around 0.15%. Sequenced sample: naive CD4+ T cells sorted from blood. The subset denotes: CD45RA+ positively selected. The receptors come from a man aged 18 to 30 in good health.

V and J are TRBV19 and TRBJ2-2; TRBD2 matches 10 bases. CDR1 is LNHDA, CDR2 SQIVND, per germline (reference sequence). The V and J ends lost 4 bases and 6 bases, in that order; junction bases with no gene match: 14. There are 18 residues in the CDR3. CDR3 amino acids: CASSRDRGIAGGPGELFF. DNA of the CDR3: TGTGCCAGTAGTAGAGACAGGGGAATAGCGGGAGGACCCGGGGAGCTGTTTTTT.

This rearrangement joins TRBV6-5 to TRBJ1-2; D call uncertain. The V gene lost 2 bases and the J gene lost 2 bases, with 12 bases spanning the gap. CDR1 is MNHEY, CDR2 SVGAGI, per germline. CDR3 length: 15 amino acids. The CDR3 is CASSYVSGSNYGYTF. For the CDR3, the DNA is TGTGCCAGCAGTTACGTTTCGGGCAGCAACTATGGCTACACCTTC.

The DNA for the CDR3 is TGTGCCAGCAGCCATGGGACGCTTAGCACAGATACGCAGTATTTT. Its translation is CASSHGTLSTDTQYF. V usage is TRBV14 and J usage is TRBJ2-3; D is perhaps TRBD1 or TRBD2 (5 bases each). Trimming removed 3 bases at V and 0 bases at J, with 10 bases between. The CDR3 extends over 15 amino acids. CDR1 SGHDN and CDR2 FVKESK come from the germline V gene.

This clone was counted once. V gene TRBV6-6 combines with J gene TRBJ2-1; TRBD2 matches 10 bases. CDR3 size: 14 residues. Germline V gene sequence: CDR1 MNHNY, CDR2 SVGAGI (reference sequence). J gave up 4 bases and V 6 bases, and 3 bases lay outside the gene matches. DNA for the CDR3: TGTGCCAGCAGGGCTAGCGGGGGTTACAATGAGCAGTTCTTC. Its translation: CASRASGGYNEQFF.

The rearrangement links TRBV28 to TRBJ2-1; no definite D call. This CDR3 contains 15 residues. V lost 6 bases and J lost 5, with 17 bases in between. Germline V gene sequence: CDR1 MDHEN, CDR2 SYDVKM. CDR3 residues: CASRPPRQSNNEQFF. The CDR3 bases are TGTGCCAGCAGGCCTCCCCGCCAGTCGAACAATGAGCAGTTCTTC.

The V call is TRBV5-8, the J call TRBJ2-5, with 7 bases lining up with TRBD2. Germline assignment: CDR1 SGHTS and CDR2 YDEGEE. The CDR3 consists of 16 residues. The junction had 7 bases not matched to a gene; V was cut back by 0 bases and J by 2 bases. This CDR3 reads CASSLELVGGQETQYF. The CDR3 nucleotides are TGTGCCAGCAGCTTGGAACTAGTGGGAGGGCAAGAGACCCAGTACTTC. The whole variable domain, remainder taken from reference TRBV5-8 and TRBJ2-5, is EAGVTQSPTHLIKTRGQQATLRCSPISGHTSVYWYQQALGLGLQFLLWYDEGEERNRGNFPPRFSGRQFPNYSSELNVNALELEDSALYLCASSLELVGGQETQYFGPGTRLLVL.

As for this clone: A junction end diverges from the germline sequence, so it may reflect a read error. The chain couples TRBV7-7 to TRBJ1-2; the D gene is possibly TRBD1 (5 bases). The CDR3 totals 14 residues. Germline V CDR1 and CDR2: SSHAT, FNYEAQ (reference sequence). The CDR3 DNA reads as TGTGCTAGCAGCCCCCTGGGGGGGGACTATGGCTACACCTTC. Encoded protein: CASSPLGGDYGYTF.

The chain recombines TRBV15 with TRBJ2-7; D remains unclear. CDR3 size: 15 residues. With 0 bases removed from V and 0 bases from J, the gap between germline ends came to 9 bases. Germline CDR1 and CDR2: LNHNV and YYDKDF (reference sequence). The CDR3 DNA sequence: TGTGCCACCAGCAGAGATGTGGGGATCTCCTACGAGCAGTACTTC. Encoded protein: CATSRDVGISYEQYF.

Remarks on this clone: Other nucleotide sequences in the sample specify the same CDR3. The V and J genes are TRBV7-9 and TRBJ1-4; TRBD1 matches at 10 bases. The CDR3 totals 14 residues. Germline trimming cut 5 bases from V and 3 bases from J; bases unmatched to any gene: 0. Germline CDR1 is SEHNR and CDR2 is FQNEAQ (reference sequence). The CDR3 DNA is TGTGCCAGCAGCGGACAGGGGGCTAATGAAAAACTGTTTTTT. The encoded protein is CASSGQGANEKLFF.

The chain links TRBV19 to TRBJ2-7; 9 nucleotides agree with TRBD1. From germline, CDR1 is LNHDA and CDR2 SQIVND (reference sequence). CDR3 length: 15 amino acids. V trimming: 6 bases; J trimming: 5 bases; junction bases outside the gene matches: 11. CDR3 bases: TGTGCCAGTAGCCCCTTCGGGACAGGGTCCCACGAGCAGTACTTC. The encoded protein is CASSPFGTGSHEQYF.

This chain links TRBV28 with TRBJ1-5; TRBD1 matches 7 bases. V lost 6 bases, J lost 7 bases, and 6 bases stayed unmatched. In germline, CDR1 is MDHEN, CDR2 SYDVKM. The CDR3 contains 13 residues. CDR3 residues: CASSPGTAQPQHF. For the CDR3, the DNA is TGTGCCAGCAGCCCCGGGACAGCACAGCCCCAGCATTTT.

The genes are TRBV5-1 and TRBJ2-3; possibly TRBD2 for D (5 bases). CDR3 length: 14 amino acids. Germline CDR1 SGHRS, CDR2 YFSETQ. Trimming cost V 4 bases and J 1 base, with 10 bases left between them. CDR3 amino acids: CASSPFGGTDTQYF. The CDR3 nucleotides read TGCGCCAGCAGCCCCTTCGGGGGCACAGATACGCAGTATTTT.

V is TRBV7-2 and J is TRBJ2-2; unclear D gene. CDR1 and CDR2 (germline): SGHTA, FQGNSA. V lost 2 bases and J 0 bases, leaving 10 bases between the germline ends. This CDR3 spans 16 amino acids. The CDR3 DNA sequence: TGTGCCAGCAGCTTAAATTCCCCCCCGAACACCGGGGAGCTGTTTTTT. Its translation is CASSLNSPPNTGELFF. Complete variable domain (other parts from reference TRBV7-2 and TRBJ2-2): GAGVSQSPSNKVTEKGKDVELRCDPISGHTALYWYRQSLGQGLEFLIYFQGNSAPDKSGLPSDRFSAERTGGSVSTLTIQRTQQEDSAVYLCASSLNSPPNTGELFFGEGSRLTVL.

There are a few counts of this clone. The chain joins TRBV30 to TRBJ1-2; maybe TRBD1 (6 bases). Trimming stripped 2 bases from V and 2 bases from J, with 9 bases between. The CDR3 has 13 residues. In germline, CDR1 is GTSNPN, CDR2 SVGIG (reference sequence). CDR3 loop: CAWSTGINYGYTF. The CDR3 nucleotides read TGTGCCTGGAGTACAGGGATCAACTATGGCTACACCTTC.

This rearrangement joins TRBV6-5 to TRBJ1-5; D not certain. The CDR3 loop spans 15 amino acids. Trimming cost V 2 bases and J 3 bases, with 11 bases left between them. CDR1 is MNHEY and CDR2 is SVGAGI in the germline V gene. The DNA for the CDR3 is TGTGCCAGCAGTTACAGAGGAGCGCTCAATCAGCCCCAGCATTTT. It is translated as CASSYRGALNQPQHF.

The CDR3 DNA is TGTGCCAGCAGCCTTCTCGGGCCCTATAATTCACCCCTCCACTTT. It yields the protein CASSLLGPYNSPLHF. J is TRBJ1-6 and V is TRBV7-2, with D hard to call. Trimming pared 5 bases from V and 2 bases from J, leaving 10 bases between. The length of the CDR3 is 15 residues. The V gene's germline CDR1 is SGHTA and CDR2 FQGNSA.

The chain joins TRBV30 to TRBJ2-7; 7 bases are shared with TRBD2. This CDR3 is 14 amino acids long. The V gene's germline CDR1 is GTSNPN and CDR2 SVGIG (reference sequence). Germline trimming cut 8 bases from V and 7 bases from J; bases unmatched to any gene: 17. This CDR3 reads CAQGGVREGREQYF. As DNA, the CDR3 is TGTGCCCAAGGAGGTGTCAGGGAGGGTAGGGAGCAGTACTTC.

This chain uses TRBV5-6 with TRBJ1-3; D is unresolved. Germline lookup yields CDR1 SGHDT and CDR2 YYEEEE. This CDR3 is built from 16 residues. V dropped 0 bases and J dropped 0 bases, with 10 bases sitting between them. The CDR3 loop is CASSLVDGSSGNTIYF. DNA for the CDR3: TGTGCCAGCAGCTTGGTCGACGGGAGCTCTGGAAACACCATATATTTT.

The sample holds one count of this clone. The V and J genes are TRBV14 and TRBJ2-5; the D gene could be TRBD1 or TRBD2 (5 bases each). The CDR3 is 13 residues long. Germline lookup yields CDR1 SGHDN and CDR2 FVKESK. V lost 4 bases, J lost 4 bases, and 10 bases lay in between. The DNA of the CDR3 is TGTGCCAGCAGCCCGGGACCGGCAGAGACCCAGTACTTC. Translation: CASSPGPAETQYF.

In this sample, this clone turned up a few times. The chain employs TRBV30 and TRBJ1-5; 7 nucleotides line up with TRBD1. The trim removed 1 base at V and 2 bases at J, leaving 2 bases unmatched. CDR3 length: 14 amino acids. Germline assignment: CDR1 GTSNPN and CDR2 SVGIG (reference sequence). The CDR3 is CAWSEGAGNQPQHF. Written as DNA, the CDR3 is TGTGCCTGGAGTGAGGGGGCCGGCAATCAGCCCCAGCATTTT.

The chain has TRBV5-1 and TRBJ1-1, with 7 positions matching TRBD1. Germline CDR1 is SGHRS and CDR2 is YFSETQ. Unmatched junction bases numbered 6, after V lost 3 bases and J lost 1 base. This CDR3 spans 15 amino acids. CDR3 DNA sequence: TGCGCCAGCAGCTCCTTGGGACAGCCGAACACTGAAGCTTTCTTT. Translated, it gives CASSSLGQPNTEAFF.

V is TRBV25-1 and J is TRBJ1-6; D gene uncertain. Germline CDR1 is MGHDK and CDR2 is SYGVNS. V was cut by 8 bases and J by 7 bases, with 15 bases left in between. CDR3 length: 14 amino acids. The CDR3 DNA follows: TGTGCCAGCCGCTACACTGATCCGAATTCACCCCTCCACTTT. Translated: CASRYTDPNSPLHF. The variable domain in full, completed from reference TRBV25-1 and TRBJ1-6, reads EADIYQTPRYLVIGTGKKITLECSQTMGHDKMYWYQQDPGMELHLIHYSYGVNSTEKGDLSSESTVSRIRTEHFPLTLESARPSHTSQYLCASRYTDPNSPLHFGNGTRLTVT.

The CDR3 is CASSAVPGRERGNIQYF. DNA for the CDR3: TGCGCCAGCAGCGCGGTCCCAGGGAGGGAGCGCGGAAACATTCAGTACTTC. The rearrangement links TRBV5-1 to TRBJ2-4, with 7 positions matching TRBD2. Germline CDR1 and CDR2: SGHRS and YFSETQ. V lost 4 bases, J lost 6 bases, and 16 bases stayed unmatched. The CDR3 totals 17 residues.